This paragraph reports one T cell receptor (beta chain). Per the germline V gene, CDR1 is LNHDA and CDR2 is SQIVND (reference sequence). There are 14 residues in the CDR3. Trimming shortened V by 2 bases and J by 1 base, and 8 bases separated the two germline ends. 60 Vbeta and 13 Jbeta primers were used in PCR. The assay was immunoSEQ multiplex PCR, and TCRdb's table has in-frame clones only and misses some. The sample includes 76,000 or so clones, 79% seen only once; the top ten take 2.5%. The record originates from a study of cytomegalovirus exposure and HLA in healthy donors. The genes are TRBV19 and TRBJ1-1; a possible D gene is TRBD1 (5 bases). Specimen: PBMCs. This receptor was taken from a man younger than 40 in good health and CMV-seronegative. This CDR3 reads CASSIYRTNTEAFF. CDR3 nucleotides: TGTGCCAGTAGTATATACAGGACGAACACTGAAGCTTTCTTT. Full variable domain (outside the CDR3, taken from reference TRBV19 and TRBJ1-1): DGGITQSPKYLFRKEGQNVTLSCEQNLNHDAMYWYRQDPGQGLRLIYYSQIVNDFQKGDIAEGYSVSREKKESFPLTVTSAQKNPTAFYLCASSIYRTNTEAFFGQGTRLTVV.